This T cell receptor (beta chain) was captured in a study of somatic mutations in cytotoxic T cells in rheumatoid arthritis. General study points: It was found that CD8+ T-cell clonality in rheumatoid arthritis patients did not differ significantly from that in age-matched healthy controls.

The germline V gene has CDR1 MDHEN and CDR2 SYDVKM. The V segment lost 2 bases and the J segment 4 bases; nucleotides outside the gene matches: 12. CDR3 length: 17 amino acids. Method: immunoSEQ multiplex PCR; TCRdb's copy keeps in-frame clones and lacks some. The repertoire holds over a thousand clones, with around three quarters as singletons. Note on this clone: What it binds is unknown.

The TCR originated in an adult with rheumatoid arthritis. Material: CD8+ T cells sorted from blood. V usage is TRBV28 and J usage is TRBJ2-7, with TRBD2 matching over 9 bases. The CDR3 DNA follows: TGTGCCAGCAGTTTAATGCCCCCGAATAGCGGGAGTTACGAGCAGTACTTC. Translating gives CASSLMPPNSGSYEQYF.